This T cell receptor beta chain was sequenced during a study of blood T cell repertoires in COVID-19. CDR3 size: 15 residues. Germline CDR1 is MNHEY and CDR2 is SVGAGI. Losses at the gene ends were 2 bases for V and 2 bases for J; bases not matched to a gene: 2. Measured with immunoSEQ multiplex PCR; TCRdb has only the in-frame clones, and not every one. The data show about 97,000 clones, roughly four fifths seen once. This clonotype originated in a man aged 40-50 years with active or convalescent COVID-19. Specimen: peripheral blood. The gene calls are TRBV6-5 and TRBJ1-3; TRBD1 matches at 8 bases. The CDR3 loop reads CASSYGRGPGNTIYF. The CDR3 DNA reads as TGTGCCAGCAGTTACGGCAGGGGGCCTGGAAACACCATATATTTT.